This T cell receptor beta chain is from a study of shared T cell receptors in the human thymus. The method was immunoSEQ multiplex PCR; TCRdb's version includes in-frame clones alone and lacks a portion of them. The table includes hundreds of thousands of clones, approximately 88% detected once. The CDR3 loop spans 14 amino acids. V was shortened by 0 bases and J by 6 bases, with 11 bases between the two germline ends. These data were also filed under a second study, of human thymus T cells. That report notes: Donation was from healthy Finnish infants who were having corrective surgery that addressed congenital heart defects. Corrective heart surgery yielded resections, and these provided the thymus tissue. V and J genes seemed to be used with bias in thymic and blood repertoires. Related studies noted strongly shared thymic repertoires across unrelated people.

This clonotype originated in a boy under two years old with a congenital heart defect. The chain has TRBV6-7 and TRBJ1-2; no clear D. TRBV6-7 is annotated as an ORF whose role is uncertain. Sequenced: thymocytes. The CDR3 DNA sequence: TGTGCCAGCAGTTACTCCATGCACCAGGATGGCTACACCTTC. It specifies CASSYSMHQDGYTF.